This TCR beta chain stems from a study of cytomegalovirus exposure and HLA in healthy donors. The CDR3 is made up of 14 amino acids. Germline V CDR1 and CDR2: KGHSH, LQKENI. Losses at the gene ends were 4 bases for V and 0 bases for J; bases not matched to a gene: 1. PCR amplification relied on 60 Vbeta primers (plus 13 Jbeta primers). Data came from immunoSEQ multiplex PCR; TCRdb stores just in-frame clones and leaves some out. The top ten hold roughly 11% of the sample, which has 65,000 to 70,000 clones, 68% seen once. Study-level results: The authors listed around 150 TCR beta chains as cytomegalovirus-associated. In a later analysis, 17,000 or so TCR beta sequences were associated with HLA alleles at 0.05 false discovery rate. Apparent HLA restriction characterized most CMV-associated TCR beta chains in a later analysis. Accounts indicate the classifier identified cytomegalovirus status with strong specificity and sensitivity.

About this clone: Its antigen is as yet unknown.

The chain carries TRBV18 and TRBJ1-1; 8 positions match TRBD1. The TCR sequence derives from a woman aged 25 to 45 in good health and CMV-seronegative. Sample: PBMCs. CDR3 protein: CASSRDRMNTEAFF. CDR3 in DNA: TGTGCCAGCTCACGGGACAGGATGAACACTGAAGCTTTCTTT.